Reported below is one TCR beta chain. Its antigen is currently unknown. Donors had nominal health at sampling but likely had unrecorded immune exposures. This sample is drawn from a study of cytomegalovirus exposure and HLA in healthy donors. Broader study findings: In a later analysis, TCR beta V- and J-gene trimming showed a link to a missense DCLRE1C variant. TCR sequences were mostly rare, though some public TCRs occurred in many donors. TCR beta sequences reportedly predicted most subjects' HLA-A and HLA-B alleles accurately.

The V end lost 6 bases, the J end lost 8 bases, and 22 bases lay between the germline ends. Germline V gene sequence: CDR1 MDHEN, CDR2 SYDVKM. The CDR3 totals 16 residues. The PCR used 60 Vbeta and 13 Jbeta primers. Assay used: immunoSEQ multiplex PCR; TCRdb lists only in-frame clones, some missing. The table lists around 120,000 clones, about two thirds of them singletons. The sequence was collected from a human donor in good health. This rearrangement joins TRBV28 to TRBJ1-4; D is possibly TRBD1 (6 bases). Sequenced: PBMCs. The CDR3 is CASSQDTGSRWEKLFF. CDR3 coding DNA: TGTGCCAGCAGCCAAGACACAGGGAGTAGGTGGGAAAAACTGTTTTTT. Based on the CDR3 plus reference TRBV28 and TRBJ1-4, the full variable domain is DVKVTQSSRYLVKRTGEKVFLECVQDMDHENMFWYRQDPGLGLRLIYFSYDVKMKEKGDIPEGYSVSREKKERFSLILESASTNQTSMYLCASSQDTGSRWEKLFFGSGTQLSVL.